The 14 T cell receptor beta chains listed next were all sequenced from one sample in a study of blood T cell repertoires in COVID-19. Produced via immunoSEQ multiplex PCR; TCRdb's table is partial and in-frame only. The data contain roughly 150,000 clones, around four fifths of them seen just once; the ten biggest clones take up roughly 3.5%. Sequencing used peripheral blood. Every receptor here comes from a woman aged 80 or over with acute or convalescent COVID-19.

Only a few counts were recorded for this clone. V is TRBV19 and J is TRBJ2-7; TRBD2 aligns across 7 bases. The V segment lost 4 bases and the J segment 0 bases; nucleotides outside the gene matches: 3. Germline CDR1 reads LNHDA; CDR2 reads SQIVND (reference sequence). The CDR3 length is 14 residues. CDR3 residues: CASSRAGDSYEQYF. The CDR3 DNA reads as TGTGCCAGTAGTAGGGCGGGGGACTCCTACGAGCAGTACTTC.

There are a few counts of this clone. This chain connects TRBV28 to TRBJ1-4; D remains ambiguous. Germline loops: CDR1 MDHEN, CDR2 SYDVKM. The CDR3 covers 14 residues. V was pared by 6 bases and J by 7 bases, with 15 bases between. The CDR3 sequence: CASSQDIFGEKLFF. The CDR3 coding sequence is TGTGCCAGCAGCCAAGACATTTTCGGTGAAAAACTGTTTTTT.

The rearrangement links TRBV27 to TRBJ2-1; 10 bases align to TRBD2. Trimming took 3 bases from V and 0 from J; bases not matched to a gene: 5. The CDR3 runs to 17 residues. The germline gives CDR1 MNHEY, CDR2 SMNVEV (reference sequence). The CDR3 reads CASSLGLAPSSYNEQFF. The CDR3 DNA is TGTGCCAGCAGTTTGGGACTAGCGCCAAGCTCCTACAATGAGCAGTTCTTC.

In DNA, the CDR3 is TGTGCCAGCAGCTTGTTTGGTAGCTATGGCTACACCTTC. Encoded protein: CASSLFGSYGYTF. This chain connects TRBV5-6 to TRBJ1-2; D gene unclear. The CDR3 is made up of 13 amino acids. The germline gives CDR1 SGHDT, CDR2 YYEEEE. Trimming took off 1 base at V and 4 bases at J, with 8 bases between the two ends.

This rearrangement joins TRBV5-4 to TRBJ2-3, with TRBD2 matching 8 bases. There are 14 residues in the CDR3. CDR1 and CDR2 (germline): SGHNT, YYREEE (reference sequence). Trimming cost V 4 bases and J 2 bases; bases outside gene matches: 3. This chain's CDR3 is CASSAGLATDTQYF. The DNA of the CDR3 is TGTGCCAGCAGCGCAGGACTAGCCACAGATACGCAGTATTTT.

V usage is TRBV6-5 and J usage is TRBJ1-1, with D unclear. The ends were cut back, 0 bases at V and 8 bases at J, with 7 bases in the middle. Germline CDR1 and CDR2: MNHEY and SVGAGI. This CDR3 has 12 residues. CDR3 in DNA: TGTGCCAGCAGTTACTCGAGCAGGGAAGCTTTCTTT. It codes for CASSYSSREAFF.

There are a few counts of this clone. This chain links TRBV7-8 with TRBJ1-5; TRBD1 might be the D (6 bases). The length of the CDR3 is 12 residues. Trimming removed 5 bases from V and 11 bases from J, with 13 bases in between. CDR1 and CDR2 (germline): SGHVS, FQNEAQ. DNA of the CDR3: TGTGCCAGCAGCCCAGGGGAGGGGGCCCAGCATTTT. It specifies CASSPGEGAQHF.

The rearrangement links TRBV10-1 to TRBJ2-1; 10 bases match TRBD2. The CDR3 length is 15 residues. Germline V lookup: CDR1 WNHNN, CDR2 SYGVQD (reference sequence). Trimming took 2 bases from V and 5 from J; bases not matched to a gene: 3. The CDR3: CASSEISGRDNEQFF. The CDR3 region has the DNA TGCGCCAGCAGTGAGATAAGCGGGAGGGACAATGAGCAGTTCTTC.

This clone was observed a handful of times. The CDR3 DNA reads TGCGCCAGCAGCTTGGCTACTTCCCCTTGGGAGCAGTTCTTC. It yields the protein CASSLATSPWEQFF. The gene calls are TRBV5-1 and TRBJ2-1, with D uncertain. V was trimmed by 0 bases and J by 10 bases, leaving 14 bases between them. This CDR3 comprises 14 residues. Germline CDR1 and CDR2: SGHRS and YFSETQ.

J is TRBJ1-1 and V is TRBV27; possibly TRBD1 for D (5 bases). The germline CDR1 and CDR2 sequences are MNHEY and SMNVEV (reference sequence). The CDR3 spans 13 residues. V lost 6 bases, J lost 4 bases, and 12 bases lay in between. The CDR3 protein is CASRRGGVTEAFF. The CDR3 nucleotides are TGTGCCAGCAGACGGGGGGGAGTCACTGAAGCTTTCTTT.

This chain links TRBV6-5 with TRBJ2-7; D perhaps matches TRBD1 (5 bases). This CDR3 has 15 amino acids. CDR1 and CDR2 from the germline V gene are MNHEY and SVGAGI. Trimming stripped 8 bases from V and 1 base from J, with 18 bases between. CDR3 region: CASSLGPGKSYEQYF. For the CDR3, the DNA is TGTGCCAGCTCGTTGGGGCCAGGAAAATCCTACGAGCAGTACTTC.

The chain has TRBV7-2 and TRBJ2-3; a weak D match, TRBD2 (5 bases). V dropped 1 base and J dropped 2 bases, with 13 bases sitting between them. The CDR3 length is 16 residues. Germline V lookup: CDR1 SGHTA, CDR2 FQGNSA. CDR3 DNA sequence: TGTGCCAGCAGCTTAGTTCCTAGCTCCCTCACAGATACGCAGTATTTT. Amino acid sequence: CASSLVPSSLTDTQYF.

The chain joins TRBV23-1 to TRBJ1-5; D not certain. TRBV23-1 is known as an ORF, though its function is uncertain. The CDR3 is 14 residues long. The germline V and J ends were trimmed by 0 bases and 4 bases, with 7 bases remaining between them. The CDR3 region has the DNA TGCGCCAGCAGTCAATCAAGAGAGAATCAGCCCCAGCATTTT. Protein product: CASSQSRENQPQHF.

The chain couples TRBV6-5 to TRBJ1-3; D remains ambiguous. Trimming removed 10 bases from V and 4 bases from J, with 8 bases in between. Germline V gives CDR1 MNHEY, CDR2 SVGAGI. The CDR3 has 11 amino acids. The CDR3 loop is CATGEGNTIYF. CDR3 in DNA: TGTGCCACCGGAGAGGGAAACACCATATATTTT.